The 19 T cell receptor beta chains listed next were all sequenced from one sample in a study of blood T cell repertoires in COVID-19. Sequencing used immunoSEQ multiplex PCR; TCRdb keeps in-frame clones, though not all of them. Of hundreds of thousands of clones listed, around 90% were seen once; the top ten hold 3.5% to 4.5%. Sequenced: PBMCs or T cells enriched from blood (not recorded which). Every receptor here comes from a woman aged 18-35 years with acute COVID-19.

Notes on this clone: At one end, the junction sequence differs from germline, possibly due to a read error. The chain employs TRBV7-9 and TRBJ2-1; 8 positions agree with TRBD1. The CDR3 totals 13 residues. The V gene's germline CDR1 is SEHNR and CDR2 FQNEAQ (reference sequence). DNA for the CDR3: TGTGCCAGCAGCTTAGAGGGGGACAGGTCTGGTCTCTTC. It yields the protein CASSLEGDRSGLF. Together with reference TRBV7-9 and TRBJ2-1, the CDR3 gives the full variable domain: DTGVSQNPRHKITKRGQNVTFRCDPISEHNRLYWYRQTLGQGPEFLTYFQNEAQLEKSRLLSDRFSAERPKGSFSTLEIQRTEQGDSAMYLCASSLEGDRSGLFGPGTRLTVL.

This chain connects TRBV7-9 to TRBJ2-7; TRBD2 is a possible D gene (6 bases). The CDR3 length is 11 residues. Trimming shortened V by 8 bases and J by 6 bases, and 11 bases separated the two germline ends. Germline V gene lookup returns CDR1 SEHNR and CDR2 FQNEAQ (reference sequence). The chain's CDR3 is CASGRGTEQYF. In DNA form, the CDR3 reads TGTGCCAGCGGGCGGGGCACCGAGCAGTACTTC.

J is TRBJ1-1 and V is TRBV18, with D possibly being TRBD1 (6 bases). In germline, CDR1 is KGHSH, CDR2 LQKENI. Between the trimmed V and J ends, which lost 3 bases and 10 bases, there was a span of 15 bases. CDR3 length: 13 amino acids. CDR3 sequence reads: CASSPGGGSRAFF. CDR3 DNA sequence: TGTGCCAGCTCACCGGGAGGGGGAAGTCGAGCTTTCTTT.

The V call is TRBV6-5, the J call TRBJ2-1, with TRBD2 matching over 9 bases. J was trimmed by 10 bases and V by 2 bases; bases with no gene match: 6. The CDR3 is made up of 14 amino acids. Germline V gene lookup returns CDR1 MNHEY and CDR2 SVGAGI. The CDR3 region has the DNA TGTGCCAGCAGTTACCTAGGGACTAGCCGGGAGCAGTTCTTC. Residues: CASSYLGTSREQFF.

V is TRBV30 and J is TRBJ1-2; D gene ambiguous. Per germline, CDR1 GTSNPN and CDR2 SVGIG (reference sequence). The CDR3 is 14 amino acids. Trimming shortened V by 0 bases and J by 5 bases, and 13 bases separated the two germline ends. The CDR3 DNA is TGTGCCTGGAGTGTTGGAGGCGACGGGTATGGCTACACCTTC. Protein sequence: CAWSVGGDGYGYTF.

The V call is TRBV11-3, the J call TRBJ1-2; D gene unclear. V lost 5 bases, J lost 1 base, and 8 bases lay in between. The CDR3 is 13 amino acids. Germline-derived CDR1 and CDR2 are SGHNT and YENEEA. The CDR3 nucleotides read TGTGCCAGCAGCCCCGAGCTTAACTATGGCTACACCTTC. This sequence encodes CASSPELNYGYTF.

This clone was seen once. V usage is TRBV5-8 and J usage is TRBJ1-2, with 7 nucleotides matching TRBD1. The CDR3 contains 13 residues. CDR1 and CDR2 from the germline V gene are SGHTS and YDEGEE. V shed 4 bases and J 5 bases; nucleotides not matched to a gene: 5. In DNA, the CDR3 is TGTGCCAGCAGCCCGGGACAGCGATATGGCTACACCTTC. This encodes CASSPGQRYGYTF.

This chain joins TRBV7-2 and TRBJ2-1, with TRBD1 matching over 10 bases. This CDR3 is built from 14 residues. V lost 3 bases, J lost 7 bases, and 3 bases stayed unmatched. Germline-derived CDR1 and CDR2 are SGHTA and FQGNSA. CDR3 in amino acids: CASSLTGGGNEQFF. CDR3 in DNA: TGTGCCAGCAGCTTGACAGGGGGCGGGAATGAGCAGTTCTTC.

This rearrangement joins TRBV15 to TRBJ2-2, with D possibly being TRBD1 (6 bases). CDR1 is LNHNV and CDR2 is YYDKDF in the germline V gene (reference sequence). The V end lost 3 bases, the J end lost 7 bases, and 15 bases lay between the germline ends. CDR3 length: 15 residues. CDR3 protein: CATSRAVGAHGELFF. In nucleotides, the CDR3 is TGTGCCACCAGCAGGGCAGTGGGGGCTCACGGGGAGCTGTTTTTT.

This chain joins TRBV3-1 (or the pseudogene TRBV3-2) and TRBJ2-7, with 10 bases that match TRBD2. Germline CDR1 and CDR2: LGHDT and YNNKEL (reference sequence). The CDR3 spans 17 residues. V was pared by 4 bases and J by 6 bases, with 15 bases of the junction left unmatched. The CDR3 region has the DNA TGTGCCAGCAGCCCCCCGGGGGTAGCGGGAGGCCGGGGCGAGCAGTACTTC. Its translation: CASSPPGVAGGRGEQYF.

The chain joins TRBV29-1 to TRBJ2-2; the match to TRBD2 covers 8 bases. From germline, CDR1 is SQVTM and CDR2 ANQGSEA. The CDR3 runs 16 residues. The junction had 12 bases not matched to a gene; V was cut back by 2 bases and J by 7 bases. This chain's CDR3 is CSVETVERESVGELFF. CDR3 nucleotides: TGCAGCGTTGAAACCGTGGAGCGGGAGTCGGTCGGGGAGCTGTTTTTT.

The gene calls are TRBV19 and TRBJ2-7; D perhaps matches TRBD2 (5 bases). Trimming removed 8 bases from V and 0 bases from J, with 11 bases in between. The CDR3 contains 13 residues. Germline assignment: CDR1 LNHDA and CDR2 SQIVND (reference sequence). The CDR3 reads CASAAGPSYEQYF. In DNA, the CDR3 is TGTGCCAGTGCCGCGGGTCCCTCCTACGAGCAGTACTTC.

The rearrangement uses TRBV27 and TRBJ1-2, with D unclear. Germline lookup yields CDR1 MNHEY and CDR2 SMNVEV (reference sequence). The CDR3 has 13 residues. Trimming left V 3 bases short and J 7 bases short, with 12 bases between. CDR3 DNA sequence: TGTGCCAGCAGTTTTTCAAGAGGCGGTGGCTACACCTTC. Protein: CASSFSRGGGYTF.

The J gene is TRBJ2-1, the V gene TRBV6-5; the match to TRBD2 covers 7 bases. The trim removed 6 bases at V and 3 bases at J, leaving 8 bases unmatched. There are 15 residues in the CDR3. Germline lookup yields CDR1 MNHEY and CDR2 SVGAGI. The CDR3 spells CASSQRLASYNEQFF. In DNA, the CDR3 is TGTGCCAGCAGCCAAAGACTAGCTAGCTACAATGAGCAGTTCTTC.

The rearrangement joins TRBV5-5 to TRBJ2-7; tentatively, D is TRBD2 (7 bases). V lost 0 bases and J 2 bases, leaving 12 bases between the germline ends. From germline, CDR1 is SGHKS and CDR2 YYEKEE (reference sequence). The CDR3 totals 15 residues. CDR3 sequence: CASSLDGGPAYEQYF. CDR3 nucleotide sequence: TGTGCCAGCAGCTTGGACGGGGGGCCAGCCTACGAGCAGTACTTC.

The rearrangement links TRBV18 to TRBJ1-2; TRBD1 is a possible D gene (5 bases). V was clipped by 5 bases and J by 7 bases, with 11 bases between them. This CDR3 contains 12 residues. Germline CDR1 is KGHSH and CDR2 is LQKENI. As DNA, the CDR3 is TGTGCCAGCTCAACTCCGCAGGGTGGCTACACCTTC. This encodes CASSTPQGGYTF.

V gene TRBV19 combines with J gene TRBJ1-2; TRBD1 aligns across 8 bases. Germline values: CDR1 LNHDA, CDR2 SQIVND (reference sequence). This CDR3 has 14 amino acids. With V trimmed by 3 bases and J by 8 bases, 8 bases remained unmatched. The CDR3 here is CASSIGTGLRGYTF. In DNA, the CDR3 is TGTGCCAGTAGTATCGGGACAGGCCTTCGGGGCTACACCTTC.

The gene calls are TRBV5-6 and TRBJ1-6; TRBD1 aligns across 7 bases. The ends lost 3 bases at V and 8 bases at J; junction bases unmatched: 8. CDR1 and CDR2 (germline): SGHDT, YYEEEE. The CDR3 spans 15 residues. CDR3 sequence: CASSSPTGEDSPLHF. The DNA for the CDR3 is TGTGCCAGCAGCTCTCCAACAGGGGAGGATTCACCCCTCCACTTT.

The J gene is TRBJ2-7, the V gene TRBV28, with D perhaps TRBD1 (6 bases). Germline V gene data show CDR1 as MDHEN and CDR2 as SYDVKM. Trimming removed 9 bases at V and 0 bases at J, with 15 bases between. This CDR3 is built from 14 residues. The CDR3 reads CARPDRPFSYEQYF. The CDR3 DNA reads TGTGCCAGACCGGACAGACCTTTCTCCTACGAGCAGTACTTC.